The rows below give T cell receptor beta chains drawn from one sample of a study of blood T cells in healthy people across ages. TCRdb ran MiXCR on the 5' RACE reads and lists one entry per CDR3 protein. The repertoire holds hundreds of thousands of distinct CDR3 sequences, with more than 45% as singletons. The specimen was blood. The source of these receptors is a man aged 25-45 years in good health. Both conserved end residues are part of each CDR3. Fields, in order: D gene, V gene, clone size, J gene, CDR3 DNA, CDR3 protein. D genes are given only for firm matches. Clone size, where shown, is once, few, many, or a class for clones that have expanded.

D: -; V: TRBV11-2; size: -; J: TRBJ2-7; DNA: TGTGCCAGCAGCCCCACCCCGCCCGCAGGACAGCGAGACTCCTACGAGCAGTACTTC; CDR3: CASSPTPPAGQRDSYEQYF
D: -; V: TRBV6-5; size: -; J: TRBJ2-6; DNA: TGTGCCAGCAAGGGATGGCCCTCTGGGGCCAACGTCCTGACTTTC; CDR3: CASKGWPSGANVLTF
D: TRBD1; V: TRBV5-1; size: -; J: TRBJ1-6; DNA: TGCGCCAGCAGCACAGGGGCAAGCTCCTATAATTCACCCCTCCACTTT; CDR3: CASSTGASSYNSPLHF
D: -; V: TRBV7-2; size: -; J: TRBJ2-7; DNA: TGTGCCAGCAGCTTCAGAGGGGTAGCGCCCCACGAGCAGTACTTC; CDR3: CASSFRGVAPHEQYF
D: -; V: TRBV2; size: -; J: TRBJ2-7; DNA: TGTGCCAGCCGGAACAGGGCACACTACGAGCAGTACTTC; CDR3: CASRNRAHYEQYF
D: -; V: TRBV6-1; size: few; J: TRBJ1-2; DNA: TGTGCCAGCAGTGAAGGCCTCCCCGTGGACTATGGCTACACCTTC; CDR3: CASSEGLPVDYGYTF
D: -; V: TRBV9; size: -; J: TRBJ2-1; DNA: TGTGCCAGCAGCGTAGGGGGTAGCGGAGCCCTCAATGAGCAGTTCTTC; CDR3: CASSVGGSGALNEQFF
D: TRBD2; V: TRBV5-1; size: few; J: TRBJ2-1; DNA: TGCGCCAGCAGCTCCGCGGGACTAGCGGGTAGGAATGAGCAGTTCTTC; CDR3: CASSSAGLAGRNEQFF
D: -; V: TRBV7-2; size: -; J: TRBJ2-2; DNA: TGTGCCAGCAGCACACCCCCCGGGTCCTCCTCCACCGGGGAGCTGTTTTTT; CDR3: CASSTPPGSSSTGELFF
D: -; V: TRBV10-3; size: -; J: TRBJ2-7; DNA: TGTGCCATCAGTGAAGGGTCAGTCTACGAGCAGTACTTC; CDR3: CAISEGSVYEQYF
D: -; V: TRBV7-9; size: once; J: TRBJ1-2; DNA: TGTGCCAGCAGCTGGCAGACCTATGGCTACACCTTC; CDR3: CASSWQTYGYTF
D: TRBD1; V: TRBV11-2; size: many; J: TRBJ2-2; DNA: TGTGCCAGCAGCTCACAGGGGGCGGCCGGGGAGCTGTTTTTT; CDR3: CASSSQGAAGELFF
D: -; V: TRBV6-2/TRBV6-3; size: many; J: TRBJ2-7; DNA: TGTGCCAGCAGTGAAGACGGAGCAGACGAGCAGTACTTC; CDR3: CASSEDGADEQYF
D: -; V: TRBV4-2; size: -; J: TRBJ2-7; DNA: TGTGCCAGCAGCCACCCGTCCCAGCATACCGGGACGCCGAAGTACGAGCAGTACTTC; CDR3: CASSHPSQHTGTPKYEQYF
D: TRBD2; V: TRBV24-1; size: once; J: TRBJ2-1; DNA: TGTGCCACCAGTGAAACCGGGACTAGCGGGGACAATGAGCAGTTCTTC; CDR3: CATSETGTSGDNEQFF
D: -; V: TRBV29-1; size: -; J: TRBJ1-1; DNA: TGCAGCGTCCCCCATTTAGACACCTACCAACAGATGAACACTGAAGCTTTCTTT; CDR3: CSVPHLDTYQQMNTEAFF
D: -; V: TRBV20-1; size: -; J: TRBJ1-2; DNA: TGCAGTGCTAGAGTCCCGACAGGCTACTATGGCTACACCTTC; CDR3: CSARVPTGYYGYTF
D: -; V: TRBV7-2; size: -; J: TRBJ2-7; DNA: TGTGCCAGCAGCTTCCTTGGTGACCCGAACTACGAGCAGTACTTC; CDR3: CASSFLGDPNYEQYF
D: -; V: TRBV25-1; size: few; J: TRBJ1-2; DNA: TGTGCCAGCAGTGACTGGGGTGGCTACACCTTC; CDR3: CASSDWGGYTF
D: TRBD2; V: TRBV20-1; size: -; J: TRBJ2-7; DNA: TGCAGTGCCCCAGCGGGAAGCTCCTACAATGAGCAGTACTTC; CDR3: CSAPAGSSYNEQYF
D: -; V: TRBV9; size: -; J: TRBJ1-1; DNA: TGTGCCAGCAGCGTAGGGGCGGACATGAACACTGAAGCTTTCTTT; CDR3: CASSVGADMNTEAFF
D: -; V: TRBV12-3/TRBV12-4; size: -; J: TRBJ2-3; DNA: TGTGCCAGCACCTTGGAGGGGCTTGACGGAGATACGCAGTATTTT; CDR3: CASTLEGLDGDTQYF
D: -; V: TRBV5-1; size: -; J: TRBJ2-7; DNA: TGCGCCAGCAGCTTGTCGCAGGATCCTTACGAGCAGTACTTC; CDR3: CASSLSQDPYEQYF
D: -; V: TRBV28; size: few; J: TRBJ2-4; DNA: TGTGCCAGCAGTTTTGGGTTTAGTGGGCAGGGCATTCAGTACTTC; CDR3: CASSFGFSGQGIQYF
D: TRBD1; V: TRBV20-1; size: -; J: TRBJ2-1; DNA: TGCAGTGCCACTGACAGGGGGCGAGATGAGCAGTTCTTC; CDR3: CSATDRGRDEQFF
D: TRBD2; V: TRBV27; size: -; J: TRBJ2-3; DNA: TGTGCCAGCAGTTTATGGGCTAGCGGTGTTCATACGCAGTATTTT; CDR3: CASSLWASGVHTQYF
D: -; V: TRBV7-9; size: -; J: TRBJ1-6; DNA: TGTGCCAGCAGCTTAGGGGGACGAACAAAGTCACCCCTCCACTTT; CDR3: CASSLGGRTKSPLHF
D: TRBD2; V: TRBV27; size: -; J: TRBJ2-1; DNA: TGTGCCAGCAGTTTAGTTTGGCGGGAGGGTAACAATGAGCAGTTCTTC; CDR3: CASSLVWREGNNEQFF
D: TRBD1; V: TRBV7-2; size: -; J: TRBJ2-3; DNA: TGTGCCAGCAGCTGGGGGGGACAGGGCCGAGGAGATACGCAGTATTTT; CDR3: CASSWGGQGRGDTQYF
D: -; V: TRBV6-6; size: -; J: TRBJ2-5; DNA: TGTGCCAGCAGTGACACAAGGGAGACCCAGTACTTC; CDR3: CASSDTRETQYF
D: TRBD2; V: TRBV12-3/TRBV12-4; size: -; J: TRBJ2-3; DNA: TGTGCCAGCAGTTTCGGCGGGGGGCAAGATACGCAGTATTTT; CDR3: CASSFGGGQDTQYF
D: TRBD1; V: TRBV20-1; size: -; J: TRBJ1-1; DNA: TGCAGTGCTAGAGAGGGACAGGGGACGGGGGCTTTCTTT; CDR3: CSAREGQGTGAFF
D: TRBD2; V: TRBV20-1; size: -; J: TRBJ2-7; DNA: TGCAGTGCTAGAGTACCAGGGAGGGTATACGAGCAGTACTTC; CDR3: CSARVPGRVYEQYF
D: -; V: TRBV7-3; size: few; J: TRBJ2-6; DNA: TGTGCCAGCACCTTAGGAGGGACTGGGGCCAACGTCCTGACTTTC; CDR3: CASTLGGTGANVLTF
D: -; V: TRBV20-1; size: -; J: TRBJ2-3; DNA: TGCAGTGCTAGAGAATCCAGCACCTACGCTGATACGCAGTATTTT; CDR3: CSARESSTYADTQYF
D: -; V: TRBV14; size: -; J: TRBJ1-2; DNA: TGTGCCAGCAGCCCGCAACGGCGGGATGGCTACACCTTC; CDR3: CASSPQRRDGYTF
D: -; V: TRBV25-1; size: -; J: TRBJ2-5; DNA: TGTGCCAGCAGTGAAAGGTACCAAGAGACCCAGTACTTC; CDR3: CASSERYQETQYF
D: -; V: TRBV20-1; size: -; J: TRBJ2-1; DNA: TGCAGTGCTAGAGATTTTGCGGCCGGGACAAATGAGCAGTTCTTC; CDR3: CSARDFAAGTNEQFF
D: -; V: TRBV29-1; size: -; J: TRBJ2-1; DNA: TGCAGCGCACAGGACAATGAGCAGTTCTTC; CDR3: CSAQDNEQFF
D: TRBD1; V: TRBV20-1; size: -; J: TRBJ1-1; DNA: TGCAGTGCTAGAGGACGGACAGGACCCCTCACTGAAGCTTTCTTT; CDR3: CSARGRTGPLTEAFF
D: TRBD2; V: TRBV7-9; size: -; J: TRBJ2-5; DNA: TGTGCCAGCAGCAGATGGGGGACTAGCGGGCGACAAGAGACCCAGTACTTC; CDR3: CASSRWGTSGRQETQYF
D: -; V: TRBV9; size: -; J: TRBJ2-5; DNA: TGTGCCAGCAGCCCCCGGCAGGGGGAGACCCAGTACTTC; CDR3: CASSPRQGETQYF
D: -; V: TRBV20-1; size: few; J: TRBJ2-6; DNA: TGCAGTGCGCGAGAGGGGTGGAACTCTGGGGCCAACGTCCTGACTTTC; CDR3: CSAREGWNSGANVLTF
D: TRBD1; V: TRBV6-6; size: few; J: TRBJ2-5; DNA: TGTGCCAGCAGTACTATGGGACAGGGGCTGGAAGAGACCCAGTACTTC; CDR3: CASSTMGQGLEETQYF
D: -; V: TRBV4-1; size: few; J: TRBJ2-7; DNA: TGCGCCAGCAGCCAGGCCTCTAGCTCCTACGAGCAGTACTTC; CDR3: CASSQASSSYEQYF
D: -; V: TRBV15; size: -; J: TRBJ2-7; DNA: TGTGCCACCAGCGCCGGACGGAAGCCGAGCTACGAGCAGTACTTC; CDR3: CATSAGRKPSYEQYF
D: TRBD1; V: TRBV29-1; size: -; J: TRBJ1-2; DNA: TGCAGCGTTGTAGGAGAGACAGGGGGTCCCTATGGCTACACCTTC; CDR3: CSVVGETGGPYGYTF
D: TRBD1; V: TRBV7-2; size: -; J: TRBJ2-1; DNA: TGTGCCAGCAGCTTTGGGACAGGGACCTACAATGAGCAGTTCTTC; CDR3: CASSFGTGTYNEQFF
D: -; V: TRBV29-1; size: -; J: TRBJ2-7; DNA: TGCAGCGTCTCGGGAGCCAGCGACGAGCAGTACTTC; CDR3: CSVSGASDEQYF
D: -; V: TRBV7-9; size: few; J: TRBJ1-4; DNA: TGTGCCAGCAGCTGGGCCCTTGAAAAACTGTTTTTT; CDR3: CASSWALEKLFF
D: -; V: TRBV3-1; size: -; J: TRBJ1-6; DNA: TGTGCCAGCAGCCAAGGACAGGCCGCACCCCTCCACTTT; CDR3: CASSQGQAAPLHF
D: TRBD2; V: TRBV7-2; size: -; J: TRBJ2-3; DNA: TGTGCCAGCAGCCCGGGACTAGTCACAGATACGCAGTATTTT; CDR3: CASSPGLVTDTQYF
D: -; V: TRBV9; size: few; J: TRBJ2-1; DNA: TGTGCCAGCAGCGTAGACGGGGTGGGGTACAATGAGCAGTTCTTC; CDR3: CASSVDGVGYNEQFF
D: TRBD1; V: TRBV6-5; size: -; J: TRBJ1-1; DNA: TGTGCCAGCAGGGCGGGACAGAGGAACACTAAAGCTTTCTTT; CDR3: CASRAGQRNTKAFF
D: -; V: TRBV6-2/TRBV6-3; size: few; J: TRBJ2-2; DNA: TGTGCCAGCCTAAGAACCGAAAACACCGGGGAGCTGTTTTTT; CDR3: CASLRTENTGELFF
D: -; V: TRBV10-3; size: -; J: TRBJ2-5; DNA: TGTGCCATCAGGAATGCACAAGAGACCCAGTACTTC; CDR3: CAIRNAQETQYF
D: -; V: TRBV7-9; size: once; J: TRBJ2-1; DNA: TGTGCCAGCAGCTTACGAACGGGTGTCTCCTACAATGAGCAGTTCTTC; CDR3: CASSLRTGVSYNEQFF
D: -; V: TRBV28; size: -; J: TRBJ2-1; DNA: TGTGCCAGCAGTTCCCCGACGACAGGGACTTTGGATGAGCAGTTCTTC; CDR3: CASSSPTTGTLDEQFF
D: -; V: TRBV2; size: -; J: TRBJ2-5; DNA: TGTGCCAGCCGCCAGCTTGGAGGAGAAGAGACCCAGTACTTC; CDR3: CASRQLGGEETQYF
D: TRBD2; V: TRBV20-1; size: -; J: TRBJ2-5; DNA: TGCAGTGCGGAGAGACTAGCGGGGGAAGAGACCCAGTACTTC; CDR3: CSAERLAGEETQYF